This record looks at one T cell receptor beta chain sequence and its context. The antigen remains unidentified. The read comes to an end 3 residues before the CDR3 does, leaving the germline J gene to fill in the end. The data were taken from a study of T cells in women clearing cervical HPV infection. For the study at large: Women with histologically confirmed HPV16-related CIN3 or worse, 2 with invasive cancer, served as cases.

V was trimmed by 6 bases and J by 1 base, leaving 15 bases between them. CDR1 and CDR2 from the germline V gene are KGHSH and LQKENI. The length of the CDR3 is 15 residues. General study findings and limits: CIN3+ cases had significantly higher TCR repertoire richness than controls, but evenness did not differ. Each sample's T-cell count was unknown, possibly confounding richness.

Cervical HPV DNA detected by MY09/MY11 PCR, typed by dot-blot. Assay used: immunoSEQ multiplex PCR; TCRdb lists only in-frame clones, some missing. The sample shows under 45,000 clones, and 7% to 9.5% sits with its ten largest clones. The chain couples TRBV18 to TRBJ1-1, with no clear D. The receptor comes from a woman aged 18 to 75 with a cervical HPV16 infection that either progressed to CIN3+ or cleared (not recorded which). The sequenced material came from blood buffy coat. The CDR3 region is CASSNQESTNTEAFF. The sequenced part of the CDR3 DNA is TGTGCCAGCTCGAACCAGGAATCGACGAACACTGAA.